These T cell receptor beta chains were read from a single sample in a study of response to subunit inactivated influenza vaccine. TCRdb analysed the RT-PCR reads with MiXCR anew, one entry per CDR3 protein. The sample includes approximately 700,000 distinct CDR3 sequences, 15% to 19% of them seen just once. The sequencing here drew on PBMCs from blood, taken 11 to 12 days after vaccination. The receptors stem from a man over 45 who received an inactivated influenza vaccine. Both conserved end residues are part of each CDR3. D genes are given only for firm matches. Clone sizes are given selectively: once, few, many, or a class where the clone is expanded.

d_gene	v_gene	abundance	j_gene	CDR3nt	CDR3aa
.	TRBV9	.	TRBJ2-3	TGTGCCAGCAGCGGGGATTGGGGCGGGGATACGCAGTATTTT	CASSGDWGGDTQYF
.	TRBV28	few	TRBJ2-7	TGTGCCAGCACCACCACCGCTCGGGGGCCCTACGAGCAGTACTTC	CASTTTARGPYEQYF
TRBD2	TRBV12-3/TRBV12-4	few	TRBJ2-2	TGTGCCAGCAGCGGTAGCGGGAGGTCGGCCGGGGAGCTGTTTTTT	CASSGSGRSAGELFF
.	TRBV7-9	few	TRBJ2-3	TGTGCCAGCAGCTTAGCGGGGGATTGGGATACGCAGTATTTT	CASSLAGDWDTQYF
.	TRBV7-9	.	TRBJ1-4	TGTGCCAGCAGCTCCTCCCTCAGGGTCGAGAAACTGTTTTTT	CASSSSLRVEKLFF
.	TRBV7-6	.	TRBJ2-3	TGTGCCAGCAGCTTAGTGGGGAGTCTGACCCACACAGATACGCAGTATTTT	CASSLVGSLTHTDTQYF
.	TRBV18	few	TRBJ2-3	TGTGCCAGCTCACCAGGGATCTACACAGATACGCAGTATTTT	CASSPGIYTDTQYF
.	TRBV12-3/TRBV12-4	few	TRBJ2-7	TGTGCCAGCAGCCCCTACAGGAATAAGCAGTACTTC	CASSPYRNKQYF
TRBD1	TRBV18	.	TRBJ2-7	TGTGCCAGCTCTCGGGACAGGGGGCTCGAGCAGTACTTC	CASSRDRGLEQYF
.	TRBV4-2	.	TRBJ2-1	TGTGCCAGCAGCCGAGCCGGGGCGGATAGCTCCTACAATGAGCAGTTCTTC	CASSRAGADSSYNEQFF
TRBD2	TRBV20-1	few	TRBJ2-7	TGCAGTGCTAGGGCCGGGGGGGGCCGGCGCGAGCAGTACTTC	CSARAGGGRREQYF
TRBD2	TRBV7-8	many	TRBJ2-5	TGTGCCAGCAGCTTAGTAGGACTAGCACTCCAAGAGACCCAGTACTTC	CASSLVGLALQETQYF
.	TRBV10-3	few	TRBJ1-2	TGTGCCATCAGTGAGACCGGGACGAATGGCTACACCTTC	CAISETGTNGYTF
TRBD2	TRBV7-8	.	TRBJ2-1	TGTGCCAGCAGCTCTCTGAGCGGGAGGAATAACAAAGAGCAGTTCTTC	CASSSLSGRNNKEQFF
TRBD2	TRBV4-3	few	TRBJ2-7	TGCGCCAGCAGCCAAGTGGCTAGCGGGAGGAGCTCCTACGAGCAGTACTTC	CASSQVASGRSSYEQYF
.	TRBV6-7	.	TRBJ1-1	TGTGCCAGCCTAAGCCCAGCCCGACAGCTGAACACTGAAGCTTTCTTT	CASLSPARQLNTEAFF
TRBD1	TRBV5-1	.	TRBJ2-7	TGCGCCAGCAGCTTGGAGGGACAGGGGGGCGAGCAGTACTTC	CASSLEGQGGEQYF
.	TRBV5-1	few	TRBJ1-1	TGCGCCAGCAGCTCGGGGACCACTGAAGCTTTCTTT	CASSSGTTEAFF
TRBD2	TRBV12-3/TRBV12-4	.	TRBJ2-1	TGTGCCAGCAGTCCTGGACTAGCGGCGTCGGATGAGCAGTTCTTC	CASSPGLAASDEQFF
TRBD2	TRBV2	.	TRBJ2-1	TGTGCCAGCGGGGGACTAGCGGGGCCTCTTTGGCAGTTCTTC	CASGGLAGPLWQFF
TRBD2	TRBV20-1	.	TRBJ2-1	TGCAGTGCCTACCGGACTAGCGGGAGGAGCCTCAATGAGCAGTTCTTC	CSAYRTSGRSLNEQFF
TRBD2	TRBV15	.	TRBJ2-4	TGTGCCACCAGCCGAACCTATACTAGCGGGGTGGCCAAAAACATTCAGTACTTC	CATSRTYTSGVAKNIQYF
.	TRBV20-1	.	TRBJ2-1	TGCAGTGCCCCGGACGGATTCTCCTACAATGAGCAGTTCTTC	CSAPDGFSYNEQFF
.	TRBV20-1	.	TRBJ1-5	TGCAGTGCTCGCCCGCAAGTAGGTCAGCCCCAGCATTTT	CSARPQVGQPQHF
TRBD2	TRBV7-9	few	TRBJ2-1	TGTGCCAGCAGCTTAGCCCGATTTGCGGGAGAACAAGATGAGCAGTTCTTC	CASSLARFAGEQDEQFF
.	TRBV20-1	few	TRBJ2-3	TGCAGTGCTAGTTCCCAGAGGGGGAAGGGTACAGATACGCAGTATTTT	CSASSQRGKGTDTQYF
.	TRBV20-1	many	TRBJ1-5	TGCAGTGCTAGAGACCTAGGGCAATATAGCAATCAGCCCCAGCATTTT	CSARDLGQYSNQPQHF
.	TRBV15	.	TRBJ2-3	TGTGCCACCAGCCGAGAAGGCCCAAGCACAGATACGCAGTATTTT	CATSREGPSTDTQYF
.	TRBV25-1	many	TRBJ1-6	TGTGCCAGCAGTGACGCTGGGATCAATTCACCCCTCCACTTT	CASSDAGINSPLHF
.	TRBV28	few	TRBJ1-5	TGTGCCAGCTCAAATTGGAGGGGAAATCAGCCCCAGCATTTT	CASSNWRGNQPQHF
.	TRBV9	few	TRBJ2-5	TGTGCCAGCAGCGTAGGGCAGTCTCAAGAGACCCAGTACTTC	CASSVGQSQETQYF
TRBD2	TRBV9	.	TRBJ2-1	TGTGCCAGCAGCGCGGGACTAGCGGGATATGAGCAGTTCTTC	CASSAGLAGYEQFF
.	TRBV27	few	TRBJ1-2	TGTGCCAGCAGTAATGACAGGTCCTATGGCTACACCTTC	CASSNDRSYGYTF
.	TRBV30	.	TRBJ2-7	TGTGCCTGGAGTGGGACTATTGGCCTGTACGAGCAGTACTTC	CAWSGTIGLYEQYF
TRBD1	TRBV29-1	.	TRBJ1-2	TGCAGCGTCGGGACAGGGGTCCGAGATGGCTACACCTTC	CSVGTGVRDGYTF
.	TRBV29-1	.	TRBJ1-2	TGCAGCGTTGAGGGGAACGGCTACACCTTC	CSVEGNGYTF
.	TRBV6-2/TRBV6-3	few	TRBJ2-3	TGTGCCAGCAGCTTTCAGGGGCGTAGAGATACGCAGTATTTT	CASSFQGRRDTQYF
.	TRBV21-1	.	TRBJ2-5	TGTGCCAGCAGCAGACGGACTAGCTTTCTCCAAGAGACCCAGTACTTC	CASSRRTSFLQETQYF
.	TRBV5-1	.	TRBJ2-1	TGCGCCAGCAGCTTGGACGGGGGAGTGGGGAAGGATGAGCAGTTCTTC	CASSLDGGVGKDEQFF
TRBD2	TRBV9	.	TRBJ2-1	TGTGCCAGCAGCGGGGGGACTAGCGGGACCCTTTTGGGTGAGCAGTTCTTC	CASSGGTSGTLLGEQFF
.	TRBV12-3/TRBV12-4	few	TRBJ2-1	TGTGCCAGCAGTTTCGACAGGTGGCCCACAAACAATGAGCAGTTCTTC	CASSFDRWPTNNEQFF